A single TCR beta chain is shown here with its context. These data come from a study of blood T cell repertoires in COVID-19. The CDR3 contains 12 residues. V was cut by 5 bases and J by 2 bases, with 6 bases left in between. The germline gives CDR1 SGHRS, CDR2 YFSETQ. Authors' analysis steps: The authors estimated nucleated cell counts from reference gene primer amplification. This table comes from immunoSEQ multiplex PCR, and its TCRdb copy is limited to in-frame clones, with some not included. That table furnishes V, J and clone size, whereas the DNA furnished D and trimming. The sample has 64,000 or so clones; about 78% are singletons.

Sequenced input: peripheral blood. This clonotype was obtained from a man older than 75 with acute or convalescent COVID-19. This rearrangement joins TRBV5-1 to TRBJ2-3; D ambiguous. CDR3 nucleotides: TGCGCCAGCAGATACTACACAGATACGCAGTATTTT. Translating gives CASRYYTDTQYF. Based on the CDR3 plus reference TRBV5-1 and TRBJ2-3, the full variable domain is KAGVTQTPRYLIKTRGQQVTLSCSPISGHRSVSWYQQTPGQGLQFLFEYFSETQRNKGNFPGRFSGRQFSNSRSEMNVSTLELGDSALYLCASRYYTDTQYFGPGTRLTVL.